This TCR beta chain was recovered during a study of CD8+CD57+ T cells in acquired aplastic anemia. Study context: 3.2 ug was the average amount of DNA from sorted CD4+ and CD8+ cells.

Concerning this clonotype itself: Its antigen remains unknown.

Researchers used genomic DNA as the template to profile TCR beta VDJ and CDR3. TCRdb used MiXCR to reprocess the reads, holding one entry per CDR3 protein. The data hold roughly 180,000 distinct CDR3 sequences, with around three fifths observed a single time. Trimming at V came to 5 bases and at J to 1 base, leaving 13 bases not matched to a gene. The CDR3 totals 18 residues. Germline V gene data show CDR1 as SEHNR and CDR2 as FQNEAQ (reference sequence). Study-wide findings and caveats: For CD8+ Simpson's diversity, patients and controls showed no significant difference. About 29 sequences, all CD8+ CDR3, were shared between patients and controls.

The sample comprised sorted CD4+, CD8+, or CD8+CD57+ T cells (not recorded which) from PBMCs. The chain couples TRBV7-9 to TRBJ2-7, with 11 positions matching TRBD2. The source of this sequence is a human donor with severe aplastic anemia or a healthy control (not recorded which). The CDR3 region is CASSLTSGGSKMSYEQYF. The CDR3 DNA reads TGTGCCAGCAGCCTTACTAGCGGGGGAAGTAAGATGTCCTACGAGCAGTACTTC.